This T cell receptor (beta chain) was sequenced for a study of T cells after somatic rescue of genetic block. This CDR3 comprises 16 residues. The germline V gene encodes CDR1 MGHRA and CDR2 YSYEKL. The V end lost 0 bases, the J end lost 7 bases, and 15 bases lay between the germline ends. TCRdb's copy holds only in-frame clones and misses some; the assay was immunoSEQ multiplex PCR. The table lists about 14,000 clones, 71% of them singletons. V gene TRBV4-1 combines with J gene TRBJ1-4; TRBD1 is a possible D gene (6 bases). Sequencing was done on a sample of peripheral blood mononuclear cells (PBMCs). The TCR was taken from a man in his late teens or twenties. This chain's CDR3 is CASSQDPGAMGEKLFF. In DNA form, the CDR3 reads TGCGCCAGCAGCCAAGATCCGGGGGCAATGGGTGAAAAACTGTTTTTT.